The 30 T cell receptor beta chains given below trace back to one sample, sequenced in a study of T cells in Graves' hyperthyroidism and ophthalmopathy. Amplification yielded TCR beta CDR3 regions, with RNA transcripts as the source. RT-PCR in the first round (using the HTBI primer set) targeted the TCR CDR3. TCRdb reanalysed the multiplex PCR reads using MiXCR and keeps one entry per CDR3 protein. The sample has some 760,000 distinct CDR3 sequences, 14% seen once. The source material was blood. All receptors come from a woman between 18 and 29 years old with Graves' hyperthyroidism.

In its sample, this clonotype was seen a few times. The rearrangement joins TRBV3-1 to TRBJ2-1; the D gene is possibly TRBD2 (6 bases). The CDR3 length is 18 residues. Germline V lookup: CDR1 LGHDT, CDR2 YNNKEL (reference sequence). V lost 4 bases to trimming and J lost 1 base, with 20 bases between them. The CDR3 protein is CASSPLTGVGPSYNEQFF. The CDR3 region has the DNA TGTGCCAGCAGCCCCCTAACGGGAGTGGGGCCTTCCTACAATGAGCAGTTCTTC.

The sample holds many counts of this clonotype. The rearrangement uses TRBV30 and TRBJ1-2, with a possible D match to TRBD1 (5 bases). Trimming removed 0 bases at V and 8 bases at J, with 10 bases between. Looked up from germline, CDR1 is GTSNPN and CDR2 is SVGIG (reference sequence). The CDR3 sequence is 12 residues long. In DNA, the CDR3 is TGTGCCTGGAGTGTACGGGGGAAGGGCTACACCTTC. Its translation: CAWSVRGKGYTF.

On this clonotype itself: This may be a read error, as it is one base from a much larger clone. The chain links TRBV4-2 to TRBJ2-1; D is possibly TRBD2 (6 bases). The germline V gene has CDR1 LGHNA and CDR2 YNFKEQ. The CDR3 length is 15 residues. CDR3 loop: CASSQGSSVGNEQVF. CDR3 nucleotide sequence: TGTGCCAGCAGCCAAGGTTCTAGCGTGGGAAATGAGCAGGTCTTC.

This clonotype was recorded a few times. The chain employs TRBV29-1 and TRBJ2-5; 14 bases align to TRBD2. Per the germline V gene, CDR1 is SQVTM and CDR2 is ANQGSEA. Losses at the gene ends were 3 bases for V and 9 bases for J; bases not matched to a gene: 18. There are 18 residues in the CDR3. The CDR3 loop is CSVETGLAGVKPEGSQYF. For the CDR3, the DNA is TGCAGCGTTGAGACGGGACTAGCGGGGGTTAAGCCGGAAGGTTCCCAGTACTTC. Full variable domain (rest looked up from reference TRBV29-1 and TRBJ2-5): SAVISQKPSRDICQRGTSLTIQCQVDSQVTMMFWYRQQPGQSLTLIATANQGSEATYESGFVIDKFPISRPNLTFSTLTVSNMSPEDSSIYLCSVETGLAGVKPEGSQYFGPGTRLLVL.

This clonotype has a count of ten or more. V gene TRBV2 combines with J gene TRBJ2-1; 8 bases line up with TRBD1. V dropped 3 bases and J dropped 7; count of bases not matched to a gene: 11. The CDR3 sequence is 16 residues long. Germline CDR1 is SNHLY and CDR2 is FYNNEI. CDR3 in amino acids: CASSEHGRGRVNEQFF. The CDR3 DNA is TGTGCCAGCAGTGAGCACGGCAGGGGGCGCGTTAATGAGCAGTTCTTC.

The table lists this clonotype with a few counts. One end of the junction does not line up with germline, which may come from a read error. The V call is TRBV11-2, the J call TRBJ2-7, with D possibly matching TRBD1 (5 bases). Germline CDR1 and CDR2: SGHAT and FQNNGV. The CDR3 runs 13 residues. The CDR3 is CAGSLVGAYEQYF. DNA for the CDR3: TGTGCCGGCAGCTTAGTAGGGGCTTACGAGCAGTACTTC.

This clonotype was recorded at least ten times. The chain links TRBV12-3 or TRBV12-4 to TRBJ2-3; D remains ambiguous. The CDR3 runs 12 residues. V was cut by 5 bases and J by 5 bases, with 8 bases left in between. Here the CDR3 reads CASSQAEDTQYF. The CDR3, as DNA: TGTGCCAGCAGTCAGGCGGAAGATACGCAGTATTTT.

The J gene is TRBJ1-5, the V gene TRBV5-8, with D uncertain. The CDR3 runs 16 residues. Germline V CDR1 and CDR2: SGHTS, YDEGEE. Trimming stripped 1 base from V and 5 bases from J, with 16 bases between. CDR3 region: CASSLPFRRRDQPQHF. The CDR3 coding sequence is TGTGCCAGCAGCTTGCCCTTCCGGAGGAGGGATCAGCCCCAGCATTTT.

CDR3 amino acids: CASSFIILAGSSGANVLTF. Written as DNA, the CDR3 is TGTGCCAGCAGTTTTATTATTCTAGCGGGTTCCTCTGGGGCCAACGTCCTGACTTTC. This rearrangement joins TRBV28 to TRBJ2-6; TRBD2 agrees at 8 bases. Looked up from germline, CDR1 is MDHEN and CDR2 is SYDVKM. V gave up 3 bases and J gave up 0 bases; unmatched junction bases: 10. The CDR3 contains 19 residues.

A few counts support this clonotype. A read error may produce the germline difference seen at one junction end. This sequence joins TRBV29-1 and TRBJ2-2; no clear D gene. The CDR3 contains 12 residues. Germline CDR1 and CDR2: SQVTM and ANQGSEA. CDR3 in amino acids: CGVARAGGELFF. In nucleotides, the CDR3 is TGCGGCGTAGCCCGGGCTGGCGGGGAGCTGTTTTTT.

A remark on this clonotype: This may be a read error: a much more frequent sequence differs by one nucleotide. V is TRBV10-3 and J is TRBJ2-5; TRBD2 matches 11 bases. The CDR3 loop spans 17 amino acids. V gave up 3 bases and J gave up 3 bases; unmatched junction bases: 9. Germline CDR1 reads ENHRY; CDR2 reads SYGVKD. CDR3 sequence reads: CAISDPSTSGTKETQYF. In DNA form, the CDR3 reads TGTGCCATCAGTGATCCCTCGACTAGCGGGACCAAAGAGACCCAGTACTTC.

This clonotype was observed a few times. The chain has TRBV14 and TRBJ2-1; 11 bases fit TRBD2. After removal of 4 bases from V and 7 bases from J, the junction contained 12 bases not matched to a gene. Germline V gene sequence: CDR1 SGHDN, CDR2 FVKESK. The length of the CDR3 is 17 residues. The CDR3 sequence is CASSPPSLAGAPNEQFF. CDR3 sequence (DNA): TGTGCCAGCAGCCCTCCCTCACTAGCGGGAGCCCCAAATGAGCAGTTCTTC. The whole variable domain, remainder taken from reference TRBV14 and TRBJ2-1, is EAGVTQFPSHSVIEKGQTVTLRCDPISGHDNLYWYRRVMGKEIKFLLHFVKESKQDESGMPNNRFLAERTGGTYSTLKVQPAELEDSGVYFCASSPPSLAGAPNEQFFGPGTRLTVL.

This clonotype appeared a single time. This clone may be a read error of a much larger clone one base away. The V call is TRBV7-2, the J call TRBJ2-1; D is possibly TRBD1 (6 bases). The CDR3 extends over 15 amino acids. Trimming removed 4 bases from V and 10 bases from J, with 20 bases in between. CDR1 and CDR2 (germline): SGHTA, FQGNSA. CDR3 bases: TGTGCCAGCAGCTACTTTGCTGGGACAAGCTACGAGCAGTTCTTC. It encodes CASSYFAGTSYEQFF.

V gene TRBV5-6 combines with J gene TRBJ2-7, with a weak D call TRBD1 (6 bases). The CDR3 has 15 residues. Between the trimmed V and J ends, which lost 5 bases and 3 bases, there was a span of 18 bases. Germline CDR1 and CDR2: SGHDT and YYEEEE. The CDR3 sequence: CASSRYRQEVYEQYF. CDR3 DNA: TGTGCCAGCAGTCGATACAGACAGGAGGTCTACGAGCAGTACTTC.

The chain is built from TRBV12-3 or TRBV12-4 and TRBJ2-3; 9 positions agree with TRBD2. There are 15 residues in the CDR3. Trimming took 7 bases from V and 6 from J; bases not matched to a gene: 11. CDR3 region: CASTRGRAGGDTQYF. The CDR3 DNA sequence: TGTGCCAGCACCCGCGGGAGGGCCGGTGGTGATACGCAGTATTTT.

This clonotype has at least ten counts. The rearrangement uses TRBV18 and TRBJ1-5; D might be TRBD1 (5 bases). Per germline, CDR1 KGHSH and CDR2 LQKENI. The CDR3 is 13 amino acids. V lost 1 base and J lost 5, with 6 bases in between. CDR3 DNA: TGTGCCAGCTCACCACAGGGGCATCAGCCCCAGCATTTT. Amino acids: CASSPQGHQPQHF.

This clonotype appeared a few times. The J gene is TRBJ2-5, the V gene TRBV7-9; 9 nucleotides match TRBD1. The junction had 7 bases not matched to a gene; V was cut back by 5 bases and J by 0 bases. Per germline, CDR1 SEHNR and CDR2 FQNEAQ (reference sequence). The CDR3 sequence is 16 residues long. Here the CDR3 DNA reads TGTGCCAGCAGCCGCGGGGACAGGGCCTACCAAGAGACCCAGTACTTC. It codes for CASSRGDRAYQETQYF.

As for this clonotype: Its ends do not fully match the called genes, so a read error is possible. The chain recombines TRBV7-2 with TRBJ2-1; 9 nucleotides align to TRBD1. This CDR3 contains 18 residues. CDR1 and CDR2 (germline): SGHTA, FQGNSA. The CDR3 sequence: CAGSSVRPSGQGYNEQFF. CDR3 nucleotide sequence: TGTGCCGGCAGCTCCGTACGACCCTCGGGACAGGGATACAATGAGCAGTTCTTC. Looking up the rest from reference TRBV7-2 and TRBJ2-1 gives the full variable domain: GAGVSQSPSNKVTEKGKDVELRCDPISGHTALYWYRQSLGQGLEFLIYFQGNSAPDKSGLPSDRFSAERTGGSVSTLTIQRTQQEDSAVYLCAGSSVRPSGQGYNEQFFGPGTRLTVL.

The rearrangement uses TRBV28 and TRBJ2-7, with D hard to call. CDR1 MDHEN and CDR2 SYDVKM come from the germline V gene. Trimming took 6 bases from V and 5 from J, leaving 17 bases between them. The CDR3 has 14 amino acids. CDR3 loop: CASSQIAPRDEQYF. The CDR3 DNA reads TGTGCCAGCAGCCAAATAGCCCCAAGGGACGAGCAGTACTTC.

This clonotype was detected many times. The CDR3 is CASSLAVVPGWVRDYEQYF. The CDR3 DNA sequence: TGTGCCAGCAGCTTAGCGGTCGTGCCGGGGTGGGTTCGAGACTACGAGCAGTACTTC. V usage is TRBV11-2 and J usage is TRBJ2-7, with D possibly TRBD2 on 5 matching bases. The CDR3 sequence is 19 residues long. Trimming removed 1 base at V and 3 bases at J, with 25 bases between. Germline V CDR1 and CDR2: SGHAT, FQNNGV.

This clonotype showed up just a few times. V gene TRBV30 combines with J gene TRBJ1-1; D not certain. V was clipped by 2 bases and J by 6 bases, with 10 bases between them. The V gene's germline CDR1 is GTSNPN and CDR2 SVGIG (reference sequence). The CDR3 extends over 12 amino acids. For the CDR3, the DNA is TGTGCCTGGAGTCCCTTGGCGGCTGAAGCTTTCTTT. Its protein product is CAWSPLAAEAFF.

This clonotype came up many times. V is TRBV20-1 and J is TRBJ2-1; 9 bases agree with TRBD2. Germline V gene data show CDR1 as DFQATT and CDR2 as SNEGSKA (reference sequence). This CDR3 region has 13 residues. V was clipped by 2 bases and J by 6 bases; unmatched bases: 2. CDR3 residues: CSARLAGINEQFF. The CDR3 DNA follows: TGCAGTGCTAGACTAGCGGGGATCAATGAGCAGTTCTTC.

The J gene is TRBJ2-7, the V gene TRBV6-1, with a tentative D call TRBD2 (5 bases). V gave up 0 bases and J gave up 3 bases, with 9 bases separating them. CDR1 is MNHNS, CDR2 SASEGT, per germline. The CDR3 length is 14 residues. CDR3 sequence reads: CASSEALGVYEQYF. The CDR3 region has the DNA TGTGCCAGCAGTGAAGCGCTCGGGGTCTACGAGCAGTACTTC.

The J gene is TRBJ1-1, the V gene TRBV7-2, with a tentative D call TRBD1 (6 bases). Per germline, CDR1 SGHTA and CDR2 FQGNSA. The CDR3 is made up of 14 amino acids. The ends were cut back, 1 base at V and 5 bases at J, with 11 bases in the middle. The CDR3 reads CASSLGGRRTEAFF. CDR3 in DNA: TGTGCCAGCAGCTTAGGGGGGCGGAGAACTGAAGCTTTCTTT.

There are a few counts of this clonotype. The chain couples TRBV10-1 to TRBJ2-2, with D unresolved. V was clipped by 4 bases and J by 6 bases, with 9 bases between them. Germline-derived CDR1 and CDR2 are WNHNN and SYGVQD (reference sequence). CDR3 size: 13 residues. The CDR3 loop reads CASSGQLPGELFF. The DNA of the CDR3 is TGCGCCAGCAGTGGGCAGTTACCCGGGGAGCTGTTTTTT.

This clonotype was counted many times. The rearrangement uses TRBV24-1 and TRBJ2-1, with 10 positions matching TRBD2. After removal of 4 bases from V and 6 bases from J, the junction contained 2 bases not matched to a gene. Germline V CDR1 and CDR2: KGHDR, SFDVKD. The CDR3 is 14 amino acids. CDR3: CATSDASGGNEQFF. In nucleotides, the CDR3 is TGTGCCACCAGTGACGCTAGCGGGGGCAATGAGCAGTTCTTC.

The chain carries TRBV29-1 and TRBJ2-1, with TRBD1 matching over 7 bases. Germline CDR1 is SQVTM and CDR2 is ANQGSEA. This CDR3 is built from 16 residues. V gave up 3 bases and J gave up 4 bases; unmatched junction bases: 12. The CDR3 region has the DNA TGCAGCGTTGAGGGACAGCTAATCGCTTTTTACAATGAGCAGTTCTTC. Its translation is CSVEGQLIAFYNEQFF.

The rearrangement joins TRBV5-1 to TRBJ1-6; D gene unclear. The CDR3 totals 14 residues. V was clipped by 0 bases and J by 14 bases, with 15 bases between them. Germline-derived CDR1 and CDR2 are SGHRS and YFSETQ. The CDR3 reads CASSLEFVGKSLHF. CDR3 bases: TGCGCCAGCAGCTTGGAGTTTGTCGGGAAGTCCCTCCACTTT.

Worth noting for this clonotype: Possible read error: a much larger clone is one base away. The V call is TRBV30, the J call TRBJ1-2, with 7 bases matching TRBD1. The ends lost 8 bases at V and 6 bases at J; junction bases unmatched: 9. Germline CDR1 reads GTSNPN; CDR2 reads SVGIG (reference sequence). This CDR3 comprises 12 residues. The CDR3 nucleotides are TGTGCCCGGAACAGGGGTATGGATGGCTACACCTTC. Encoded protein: CARNRGMDGYTF.

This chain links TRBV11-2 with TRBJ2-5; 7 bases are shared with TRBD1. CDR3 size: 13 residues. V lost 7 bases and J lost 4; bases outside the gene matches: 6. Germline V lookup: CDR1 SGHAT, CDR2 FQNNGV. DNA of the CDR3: TGTGCCAGCACCTTGACAGGGACAGAGACCCAGTACTTC. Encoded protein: CASTLTGTETQYF. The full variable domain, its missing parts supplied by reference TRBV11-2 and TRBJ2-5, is EAGVAQSPRYKIIEKRQSVAFWCNPISGHATLYWYQQILGQGPKLLIQFQNNGVVDDSQLPKDRFSAERLKGVDSTLKIQPAKLEDSAVYLCASTLTGTETQYFGPGTRLLVL.